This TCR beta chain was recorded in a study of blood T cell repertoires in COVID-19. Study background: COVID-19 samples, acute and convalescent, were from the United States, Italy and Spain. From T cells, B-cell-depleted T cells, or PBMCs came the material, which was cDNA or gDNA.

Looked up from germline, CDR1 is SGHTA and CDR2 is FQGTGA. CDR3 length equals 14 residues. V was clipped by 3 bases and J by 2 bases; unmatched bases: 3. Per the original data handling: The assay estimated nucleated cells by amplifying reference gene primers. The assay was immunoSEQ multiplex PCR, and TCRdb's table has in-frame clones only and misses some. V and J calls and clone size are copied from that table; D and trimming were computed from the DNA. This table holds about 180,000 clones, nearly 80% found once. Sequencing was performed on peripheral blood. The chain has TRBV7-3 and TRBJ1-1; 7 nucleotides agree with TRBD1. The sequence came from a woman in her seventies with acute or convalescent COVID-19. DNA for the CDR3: TGTGCCAGCAGCTTCGGGACAGCCAACACTGAAGCTTTCTTT. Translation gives CASSFGTANTEAFF.